Below are 24 T cell receptor beta chains sequenced from a single sample in a study of kidney transplant recipient with SARS-CoV-2 infection (dated by TCRdb to about 2021). Data came from an Illumina MiSeq. The raw public data were reprocessed by TCRdb itself: fastp quality trimming at Q25, MiXCR clonotype calling, in-frame beta chains only. Rows merge per CDR3 protein into single entries with the most common DNA and genes. The sample records fewer than 250,000 distinct CDR3 sequences, more than 25% of which are singletons. 6% to 8.5% of the sample belongs to the ten largest clones. In light of the paper, this sample's time point label describes: pre-pandemic baseline sample and day 111 after first positive SARS-CoV-2 test. The sequencing here drew on a blood sample, taken at baseline and around day 120 from a kidney transplant recipient. These receptors all stem from a male patient aged 25-45 years who had COVID-19 and was a kidney transplant recipient. Because of the transplant, the T cells may be the graft donor's rather than the patient's own.

In the case of this clonotype: The junction and the germline gene differ at one end; a read error may be behind it. V gene TRBV4-3 combines with J gene TRBJ2-2, with D perhaps TRBD1 or TRBD2 (5 bases each). There are 18 residues in the CDR3. Per germline, CDR1 LGHNA and CDR2 YSLEER. The CDR3: CASSPSTFTGTNTEELFF. The CDR3 region has the DNA TGCGCCAGCAGCCCTTCCACTTTTACGGGGACGAACACCGAGGAGCTGTTTTTT.

This clonotype showed up many times. The rearrangement links TRBV25-1 to TRBJ2-1; D remains unclear. The CDR3 is 13 amino acids. V was clipped by 3 bases and J by 6 bases, with 9 bases between them. From germline, CDR1 is MGHDK and CDR2 SYGVNS. Here the CDR3 reads CASSDYKGNEQFF. The CDR3, as DNA: TGTGCCAGCAGTGATTACAAGGGCAATGAGCAGTTCTTC.

This clonotype was detected only a few times. The chain has TRBV2 and TRBJ2-3, with D tentatively TRBD2 (5 bases). The CDR3 spans 14 residues. V lost 3 bases to trimming and J lost 3 bases, with 10 bases between them. Germline assignment: CDR1 SNHLY and CDR2 FYNNEI. CDR3 sequence (DNA): TGTGCCAGCAGTGAGGTCCGGAGGACAGATACGCAGTATTTT. This encodes CASSEVRRTDTQYF.

This clonotype was picked up many times. The rearrangement joins TRBV6-5 to TRBJ1-5, with a tentative D call TRBD1 (5 bases). V was trimmed by 7 bases and J by 3 bases, leaving 19 bases between them. Germline CDR1 is MNHEY and CDR2 is SVGAGI. CDR3 size: 16 residues. The CDR3: CASTDGPGRPNQPQHF. The CDR3, as DNA: TGTGCCAGCACTGACGGGCCGGGACGGCCCAATCAGCCCCAGCATTTT.

A few counts support this clonotype. The DNA for the CDR3 is TGCAGCGCCGGACAGGGGATCTACGAGCAGTACTTC. Amino acid sequence: CSAGQGIYEQYF. The rearrangement joins TRBV29-1 to TRBJ2-7; TRBD1 matches at 9 bases. The trim removed 7 bases at V and 3 bases at J, leaving 4 bases unmatched. The CDR3 is made up of 12 amino acids. Germline values: CDR1 SQVTM, CDR2 ANQGSEA.

This clonotype was observed at least ten times. The rearrangement uses TRBV7-2 and TRBJ1-2, with unresolved D. The ends were cut back, 4 bases at V and 5 bases at J, with 8 bases in the middle. The V gene's germline CDR1 is SGHTA and CDR2 FQGNSA. The CDR3 covers 12 residues. The CDR3 is CASSSSHYGYTF. The DNA for the CDR3 is TGTGCCAGCAGCTCCTCTCATTATGGCTACACCTTC.

This clonotype was picked up a small number of times. A much more abundant neighbour one base away suggests this may be a read error. The chain uses TRBV19 and TRBJ1-5; 10 nucleotides align to TRBD1. Germline lookup yields CDR1 LNHDA and CDR2 SQIVND (reference sequence). The CDR3 is 17 amino acids. J was trimmed by 5 bases and V by 4 bases; bases with no gene match: 11. The CDR3, as DNA: TGTGCCAGTAGTACCTCGACAGGGGGCCGGCGGGATCAGCCCCAGCATTTT. Protein sequence: CASSTSTGGRRDQPQHF.

With regard to this clonotype: A much more abundant neighbour one base away suggests this may be a read error. CDR3 in amino acids: CVSSSNVGGRKTYGYTF. Written as DNA, the CDR3 is TGTGTCAGCAGTTCCAATGTAGGTGGGAGAAAGACCTATGGCTACACCTTC. J is TRBJ1-2 and V is TRBV6-6; D unclear. The CDR3 runs 17 residues. The germline V gene encodes CDR1 MNHNY and CDR2 SVGAGI (reference sequence).

Turning to this clonotype: This sequence may be a read error, since a much larger clone differs from it by one base. The J gene is TRBJ2-7, the V gene TRBV2, with D tentatively TRBD1 or TRBD2 (5 bases each). Looked up from germline, CDR1 is SNHLY and CDR2 is FYNNEI. The CDR3 covers 13 residues. Trimming removed 7 bases at V and 2 bases at J, with 12 bases between. Here the CDR3 reads CASNRDAPYEQYF. The CDR3 coding sequence is TGTGCCAGCAATCGGGACGCCCCCTACGAGCAGTACTTC.

This clonotype was counted once. This may stem from a read error, because a much larger clone lies one nucleotide away. The V gene is TRBV27, the J gene TRBJ2-7; 11 nucleotides agree with TRBD2. The V gene's germline CDR1 is MNHEY and CDR2 SMNVEV (reference sequence). The CDR3 sequence is 19 residues long. J was trimmed by 2 bases and V by 2 bases; bases with no gene match: 14. The CDR3, as DNA: TGTGCCAGCAGTTTACCGCTACCAATGGGACTAGCGGTTGCCTACGAGCAGTACTTC. Translation: CASSLPLPMGLAVAYEQYF.

A few counts support this clonotype. This sequence joins TRBV7-6 and TRBJ1-2; D remains ambiguous. CDR3 length equals 17 residues. V shed 5 bases and J shed 4 bases, with 23 bases lying between them. The V gene's germline CDR1 is SGHVS and CDR2 FNYEAQ. CDR3 in DNA: TGTGCCAGCAGCCCACTCCGTGAATCTCGAAAGACCTATGGCTACACCTTC. This translates into CASSPLRESRKTYGYTF.

In this sample, this clonotype turned up many times. The rearrangement joins TRBV6-1 to TRBJ1-5, with D possibly TRBD1 on 5 matching bases. Germline V gives CDR1 MNHNS, CDR2 SASEGT. CDR3 size: 17 residues. V lost 2 bases and J 0 bases, leaving 14 bases between the germline ends. Written as DNA, the CDR3 is TGTGCCAGCAGTGAAATGGGGGGGAGGCATAGCAATCAGCCCCAGCATTTT. It encodes CASSEMGGRHSNQPQHF.

Details on this clonotype: A read error is possible here, since a much larger clone lies one base away. The rearrangement uses TRBV12-3 or TRBV12-4 and TRBJ1-2, with unresolved D. The CDR3 loop spans 17 amino acids. V dropped 8 bases and J dropped 4 bases, with 26 bases sitting between them. The CDR3, as DNA: TGTGCCAGCGGTGGAATTCCCAGCTTCCGAAAGACCTATGGCTACACCTTC. Protein product: CASGGIPSFRKTYGYTF.

This clonotype was seen ten or more times. CDR3 DNA sequence: TGTGCCAGCTCACCAGGGTCCGGGCGGACTGAAGCTTTCTTT. Its protein is CASSPGSGRTEAFF. The V call is TRBV18, the J call TRBJ1-1; D is unresolved. The CDR3 contains 14 residues. Deletions cut 2 bases from V and 5 bases from J, with 12 bases between. Germline V CDR1 and CDR2: KGHSH, LQKENI.

This clonotype was picked up many times. This chain links TRBV20-1 with TRBJ2-7; D unclear. The CDR3 has 15 residues. Trimming left V 5 bases short and J 0 bases short, with 17 bases between. Per the germline V gene, CDR1 is DFQATT and CDR2 is SNEGSKA (reference sequence). Written as DNA, the CDR3 is TGCAGTGCTCCAGCAGTGACGGAGAGCTCCTACGAGCAGTACTTC. Its translation is CSAPAVTESSYEQYF.

A note on this clonotype: The junction departs from the called germline gene at one end, perhaps through a read error. This sequence joins TRBV16 and TRBJ2-7; D unclear. The DNA end lines up better with TRBJ1-2; the J call may be wrong. Per the germline V gene, CDR1 is KGHSY and CDR2 is FQNENV. CDR3 length equals 17 residues. This chain's CDR3 is CAGSWLQVVRKTYGYTF. Written as DNA, the CDR3 is TGTGCCGGCAGCTGGCTCCAGGTCGTTAGAAAGACCTATGGCTACACCTTC.

This clonotype has at least ten counts. This chain uses TRBV25-1 with TRBJ1-2, with D hard to call. With 5 bases removed from V and 4 bases from J, the gap between germline ends came to 23 bases. CDR3 size: 17 residues. The germline CDR1 and CDR2 sequences are MGHDK and SYGVNS. The CDR3 DNA reads as TGTGCCAGCAGTATTCGGGCAGAACTGGGAAAGACCTATGGCTACACCTTC. Protein product: CASSIRAELGKTYGYTF.

To note about this clonotype: One base away lies a much larger clone, so this may be a sequencing read error. The chain links TRBV2 to TRBJ1-5; no firm D call. The CDR3 contains 13 residues. Per the germline V gene, CDR1 is SNHLY and CDR2 is FYNNEI. The CDR3 spells CAGSHDGNQPQHF. For the CDR3, the DNA is TGTGCCGGCAGTCACGATGGCAATCAGCCCCAGCATTTT.

This clonotype appeared many times. The chain carries TRBV20-1 and TRBJ1-4; possibly TRBD1 for D (5 bases). Germline assignment: CDR1 DFQATT and CDR2 SNEGSKA (reference sequence). CDR3 size: 14 residues. V was shortened by 0 bases and J by 8 bases, with 13 bases between the two germline ends. The CDR3 DNA is TGCAGTGCTAGAGATTTGAGGGGCTACGAAAAACTGTTTTTT. This codes for CSARDLRGYEKLFF.

Of note for this clonotype: A much larger clone lies one base from this, so it may be a read error. CDR3 protein: CAIGENRGIYEQYF. The CDR3 region has the DNA TGTGCCATCGGTGAGAACAGGGGGATCTACGAGCAGTACTTC. This sequence joins TRBV10-3 and TRBJ2-7, with TRBD1 matching over 8 bases. The germline V gene has CDR1 ENHRY and CDR2 SYGVKD. The CDR3 has 14 residues.

Many counts were recorded for this clonotype. The V gene is TRBV27, the J gene TRBJ1-4, with D perhaps TRBD1 (5 bases). CDR1 and CDR2 (germline): MNHEY, SMNVEV (reference sequence). There are 16 residues in the CDR3. The germline V and J ends were trimmed by 5 bases and 5 bases, with 18 bases remaining between them. The CDR3 is CASSHMRDGYNEKLFF. The CDR3 DNA reads as TGTGCCAGCAGTCATATGCGGGACGGATACAATGAAAAACTGTTTTTT.

There are many counts of this clonotype. The chain employs TRBV6-5 and TRBJ1-1; D perhaps matches TRBD1 (6 bases). The CDR3 is made up of 13 amino acids. With 6 bases removed from V and 8 bases from J, the gap between germline ends came to 16 bases. Germline CDR1 is MNHEY and CDR2 is SVGAGI. For the CDR3, the DNA is TGTGCCAGCAGCCCGACAGGTCTTTCCGAAGCTTTCTTT. Its translation: CASSPTGLSEAFF.

This clonotype was observed at least ten times. The chain employs TRBV3-1 and TRBJ2-2; D unclear. The V gene lost 5 bases and the J gene lost 5 bases, with 24 bases spanning the gap. Germline assignment: CDR1 LGHDT and CDR2 YNNKEL (reference sequence). The CDR3 is 18 residues long. Here the CDR3 reads CASSADFPISGLTGELFF. The CDR3 coding sequence is TGTGCCAGCAGCGCGGATTTTCCCATTTCAGGCTTGACCGGGGAGCTGTTTTTT.

The sample holds many counts of this clonotype. The chain recombines TRBV4-3 with TRBJ1-2; tentatively, D is TRBD1 (5 bases). CDR3 length equals 17 residues. Germline V lookup: CDR1 LGHNA, CDR2 YSLEER. Trimming pared 5 bases from V and 4 bases from J, leaving 23 bases between. This chain's CDR3 is CASSGTLGRRKTYGYTF. The CDR3 nucleotides read TGCGCCAGCAGCGGGACTCTAGGACGTCGAAAGACCTATGGCTACACCTTC.